This T cell receptor beta chain emerged from a study of T cell changes during pregnancy in multiple sclerosis. Germline CDR1 MNHEY, CDR2 SVGAGI. This CDR3 contains 14 residues. Trimming removed 2 bases from V and 7 bases from J; junction bases left unmatched: 8. Repertoires were generated with immunoSEQ multiplex PCR, while TCRdb's copy carries only in-frame clones and drops some. The sample carries roughly 110,000 clones, more than 80% recorded once. This specimen consisted of peripheral blood, obtained before pregnancy. The chain has TRBV6-5 and TRBJ2-7; TRBD2 agrees at 7 bases. The TCR comes from a female donor with multiple sclerosis, enrolled in a pregnancy study. The CDR3 bases are TGTGCCAGCAGTTACGTCGGGGGGTCGGGTGAGCAGTACTTC. It is translated as CASSYVGGSGEQYF.